This is a list of T cell receptor beta chains from one sample in a study of T cells in localized non-small cell lung cancer. Produced via immunoSEQ multiplex PCR; TCRdb's table is partial and in-frame only. The data contain roughly 20,000 clones, roughly nine tenths of them singletons. The starting material was peripheral blood, obtained before any cancer treatment. The receptors originated from a woman aged 40-75 years with stage I lung adenocarcinoma. CDR3s include the opening cysteine and the closing phenylalanine or tryptophan. The D gene is left open where the match is weak. Rows may omit the clone size; those that give it use once, few, many or a size class.

d_gene	v_gene	j_gene	abundance	CDR3nt	CDR3aa
-	TRBV7-7	TRBJ1-3	-	TGTGCTAGCAGCTTAGAACCGGTCAGGGCTGGAAACACCATATATTTT	CASSLEPVRAGNTIYF
-	TRBV30	TRBJ2-5	-	TGTGCCTGGACCTGGGGGGGGGCAGAAGAGACCCAGTACTTC	CAWTWGGAEETQYF
-	TRBV19	TRBJ1-4	-	TGTGCCAGTAGTATACAGGGTGAGGAAAAACTGTTTTTT	CASSIQGEEKLFF
-	TRBV25-1	TRBJ1-1	once	TGTGCCAGCAGTGAATTGGACAGACGAGCTTTCTTT	CASSELDRRAFF
TRBD2	TRBV28	TRBJ2-3	-	TGTGCCAGCAGTTTACCCGGACTAGCGGAAAACACAGATACGCAGTATTTT	CASSLPGLAENTDTQYF
-	TRBV7-2	TRBJ2-4	-	TGTGCCAGCAGCTCTTTCGGAGGGGGCGACGCCAAAAACATTCAGTACTTC	CASSSFGGGDAKNIQYF
-	TRBV6-5	TRBJ2-2	-	TGTGCCAGCAGCTACGCGGGTAGTGGCACCGGGGAGCTGTTTTTT	CASSYAGSGTGELFF
-	TRBV10-3	TRBJ1-5	-	TGTGCCATCAGCCTCGACAGATTCGGTCAGCCCCAGCATTTT	CAISLDRFGQPQHF
-	TRBV19	TRBJ1-5	medium-sized	TGTGCCTCGGGGACTGTCAGCAATCAGCCCCAGCATTTT	CASGTVSNQPQHF
-	TRBV19	TRBJ1-5	-	TGTGCCAGTAGTATAGACAGGGAAGGCAATCAGCCCCAGCATTTT	CASSIDREGNQPQHF
-	TRBV6-1	TRBJ1-2	-	TGTGCCAGCAGTTGGCAGGCTGGGGGCTACACCTTC	CASSWQAGGYTF
-	TRBV4-3	TRBJ1-4	-	TGCGCCAGCAGCTCACCCCGGGCAGCTAATGAAAAACTGTTTTTT	CASSSPRAANEKLFF
TRBD2	TRBV6-5	TRBJ2-1	-	TGTGCCAGCAGAAGACTAGCGGGCCATAATAATGAGCAGTTCTTC	CASRRLAGHNNEQFF
TRBD1	TRBV28	TRBJ2-1	-	TGTGCCAGCAGTTCCGGGACAGGGGGGTACAATGAGCAGTTCTTC	CASSSGTGGYNEQFF
-	TRBV4-2	TRBJ1-1	-	TGTGCCAGCAGCCAAGAGGGCCAGGCGAGGCGCACTGAAGCTTTCTTT	CASSQEGQARRTEAFF
-	TRBV9	TRBJ2-5	-	TGTGCCAGCAGCGTAAGAGGGACACCACAAGAGACCCAGTACTTC	CASSVRGTPQETQYF
-	TRBV27	TRBJ1-1	-	TGTGCCAGCAGGAGGGACACTGAAGCTTTCTTT	CASRRDTEAFF